The 15 T cell receptor beta chains below come from one sample, sequenced in a study of cytomegalovirus exposure and HLA in healthy donors (dated by TCRdb to between 2016 and 2019). Library preparation used the immunoSEQ multiplex PCR assay. For the multiplex PCR, a mixture combining 60 forward primers for TCR Vbeta segments and 13 reverse primers for TCR Jbeta segments was used. The table was pulled from immuneACCESS by TCRdb, which kept in-frame rearrangements only. Such tables lose some clones; where checked, under half of the loss comes from unresolved V genes, and the rest has no known cause. In this sample the table shows approximately 73,000 clones, roughly 64% of which occur a single time. The ten largest clonotypes hold approximately 5.7% of the sample. The sequencing sample was made of PBMCs. Source of these receptors: a man younger than 40 in good health and CMV-seropositive.

Comment on this clone: Other DNA sequences of this sample code for an identical CDR3. The V and J genes are TRBV4-1 and TRBJ2-3; D may be TRBD2 (6 bases). Looked up from germline, CDR1 is MGHRA and CDR2 is YSYEKL. V gave up 4 bases and J gave up 2 bases, with 22 bases separating them. The CDR3 totals 18 residues. CDR3 loop: CASSPELTGDLPTDTQYF. As DNA, the CDR3 is TGCGCCAGCAGCCCAGAGTTAACGGGAGATCTTCCCACAGATACGCAGTATTTT.

The chain carries TRBV7-9 and TRBJ2-7; TRBD1 matches 9 bases. The J segment lost 3 bases and the V segment lost 4 bases, leaving 4 bases of the junction unmatched. The CDR3 loop spans 14 amino acids. Germline V gene sequence: CDR1 SEHNR, CDR2 FQNEAQ (reference sequence). This CDR3 is CASSWTGDDYEQYF. CDR3 nucleotides: TGTGCCAGCAGCTGGACAGGGGATGACTACGAGCAGTACTTC. Using reference TRBV7-9 and TRBJ2-7 for the parts outside the CDR3, the full variable domain is DTGVSQNPRHKITKRGQNVTFRCDPISEHNRLYWYRQTLGQGPEFLTYFQNEAQLEKSRLLSDRFSAERPKGSFSTLEIQRTEQGDSAMYLCASSWTGDDYEQYFGPGTRLTVT.

The rearrangement links TRBV27 to TRBJ1-3, with D perhaps TRBD1 (5 bases). This CDR3 has 15 amino acids. V shed 2 bases and J shed 2 bases, with 10 bases lying between them. Looked up from germline, CDR1 is MNHEY and CDR2 is SMNVEV (reference sequence). The CDR3 DNA reads as TGTGCCAGCAGTTTAGCGGGGACCCCTGGAAACACCATATATTTT. Translated, it gives CASSLAGTPGNTIYF.

The genes are TRBV4-1 and TRBJ2-2, with 8 bases identical to TRBD2. J lost 1 base, V lost 2 bases, and 3 bases had no gene match. Germline loops: CDR1 MGHRA, CDR2 YSYEKL. This CDR3 contains 16 residues. The CDR3 region has the DNA TGCGCCAGCAGCCAAATGGCGGGGGGGAACACCGGGGAGCTGTTTTTT. Protein: CASSQMAGGNTGELFF.

This clone was seen only a few times. The rearrangement uses TRBV6-6 and TRBJ2-2; 9 bases agree with TRBD2. The CDR3 has 13 residues. Germline V gene data show CDR1 as MNHNY and CDR2 as SVGAGI (reference sequence). The CDR3 protein is CAGRGGRNGELFF. CDR3 DNA: TGTGCAGGGCGGGGGGGCCGGAACGGGGAGCTGTTTTTT.

This sequence joins TRBV9 and TRBJ1-6; D not resolved. From germline, CDR1 is SGDLS and CDR2 YYNGEE. V was trimmed by 0 bases and J by 5 bases, leaving 12 bases between them. This CDR3 has 16 amino acids. CDR3: CASSVGLQPDNSPLHF. The CDR3 bases are TGTGCCAGCAGCGTAGGTTTACAGCCGGATAATTCACCCCTCCACTTT.

CDR3 in DNA: TGTGCCAGCAGTGCGGGTCCTAGCGGGGGAATACGGAACACCGGGGAGCTGTTTTTT. Its translation is CASSAGPSGGIRNTGELFF. This chain links TRBV6-1 with TRBJ2-2; 10 nucleotides agree with TRBD2. Germline CDR1 MNHNS, CDR2 SASEGT. There are 19 residues in the CDR3. Germline trimming cut 4 bases from V and 1 base from J; bases unmatched to any gene: 12.

The rearrangement joins TRBV5-4 to TRBJ2-5; 7 positions agree with TRBD2. The V gene end was trimmed by 7 bases and the J gene end by 2 bases; junction bases not matched to a gene: 14. Germline CDR1 SGHNT, CDR2 YYREEE (reference sequence). The CDR3 consists of 16 residues. CDR3 bases: TGTGCCAGCGCAAGGGGAGGGCAGGTCCCACAAGAGACCCAGTACTTC. This sequence encodes CASARGGQVPQETQYF.

This chain uses TRBV5-6 with TRBJ2-7, with TRBD2 as a possible D gene (5 bases). This CDR3 comprises 15 residues. The germline V gene encodes CDR1 SGHDT and CDR2 YYEEEE. V lost 1 base and J lost 3, with 14 bases in between. In DNA, the CDR3 is TGTGCCAGCAGCTTGATCTTAGGGAGCAGCTACGAGCAGTACTTC. This sequence encodes CASSLILGSSYEQYF.

This clone was seen only a few times. CDR3 amino acids: CAWSASREYGYTF. CDR3 DNA sequence: TGTGCCTGGAGTGCCTCCCGAGAATATGGCTACACCTTC. The gene calls are TRBV30 and TRBJ1-2; D gene uncertain. Between the trimmed V and J ends, which lost 1 base and 5 bases, there was a span of 11 bases. The CDR3 runs 13 residues. CDR1 is GTSNPN and CDR2 is SVGIG in the germline V gene (reference sequence).

The V and J genes are TRBV4-1 and TRBJ2-1; perhaps TRBD2 as D (6 bases). V was shortened by 6 bases and J by 10 bases, with 28 bases between the two germline ends. Germline V gene data show CDR1 as MGHRA and CDR2 as YSYEKL. The CDR3 loop spans 17 amino acids. The DNA of the CDR3 is TGCGCCAGCAGACGCAATGTTAGGACTACTCTTCCCCTCGAGCAGTTCTTC. Translation gives CASRRNVRTTLPLEQFF.

The J gene is TRBJ2-2, the V gene TRBV11-3, with D tentatively TRBD2 (6 bases). The CDR3 runs 16 residues. V lost 1 base, J lost 4 bases, and 13 bases lay in between. Germline values: CDR1 SGHNT, CDR2 YENEEA. Here the CDR3 reads CASSLGAGNPTGELFF. In DNA, the CDR3 is TGTGCCAGCAGCTTAGGTGCGGGGAATCCCACCGGGGAGCTGTTTTTT.

The sample holds one count of this clone. The chain carries TRBV7-9 and TRBJ2-1; 10 bases line up with TRBD1. The CDR3 has 14 amino acids. In germline, CDR1 is SEHNR, CDR2 FQNEAQ (reference sequence). V lost 6 bases to trimming and J lost 9 bases; unmatched junction nucleotides: 8. The CDR3 sequence: CASSWDRGSGEQFF. CDR3 bases: TGTGCCAGCAGTTGGGACAGGGGCTCCGGTGAGCAGTTCTTC.

The chain uses TRBV11-2 and TRBJ1-2; TRBD1 is a possible D gene (5 bases). The V gene's germline CDR1 is SGHAT and CDR2 FQNNGV. The CDR3 loop spans 14 amino acids. Trimming removed 5 bases at V and 2 bases at J, with 12 bases between. The CDR3 protein is CASSVPGSNYGYTF. In DNA form, the CDR3 reads TGTGCCAGCAGCGTGCCAGGGTCGAACTATGGCTACACCTTC. Combining the CDR3 with reference TRBV11-2 and TRBJ1-2 gives the whole variable domain EAGVAQSPRYKIIEKRQSVAFWCNPISGHATLYWYQQILGQGPKLLIQFQNNGVVDDSQLPKDRFSAERLKGVDSTLKIQPAKLEDSAVYLCASSVPGSNYGYTFGSGTRLTVV.

This clone was seen just once. The chain combines TRBV18 with TRBJ1-2, with 11 nucleotides matching TRBD1. The germline CDR1 and CDR2 sequences are KGHSH and LQKENI. V shed 6 bases and J 8 bases; nucleotides not matched to a gene: 5. The CDR3 loop spans 13 amino acids. CDR3 protein: CASSPGQGDGYTF. The CDR3, as DNA: TGTGCCAGCTCCCCGGGACAGGGGGACGGCTACACCTTC.